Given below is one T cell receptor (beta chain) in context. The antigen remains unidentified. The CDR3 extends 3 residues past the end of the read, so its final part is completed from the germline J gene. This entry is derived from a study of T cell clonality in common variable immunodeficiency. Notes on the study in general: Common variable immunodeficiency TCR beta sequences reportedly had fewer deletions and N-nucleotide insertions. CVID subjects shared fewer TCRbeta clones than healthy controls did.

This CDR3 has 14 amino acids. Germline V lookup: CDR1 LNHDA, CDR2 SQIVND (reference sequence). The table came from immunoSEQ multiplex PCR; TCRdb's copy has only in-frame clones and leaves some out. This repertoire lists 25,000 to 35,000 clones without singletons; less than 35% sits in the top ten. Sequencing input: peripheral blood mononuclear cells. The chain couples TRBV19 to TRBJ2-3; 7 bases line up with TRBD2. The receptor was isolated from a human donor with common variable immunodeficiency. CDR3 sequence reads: CASSIDQGLRPQYF. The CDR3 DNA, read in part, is TGTGCCAGTAGTATAGATCAGGGACTAAGGCCG. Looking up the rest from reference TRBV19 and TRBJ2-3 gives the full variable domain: DGGITQSPKYLFRKEGQNVTLSCEQNLNHDAMYWYRQDPGQGLRLIYYSQIVNDFQKGDIAEGYSVSREKKESFPLTVTSAQKNPTAFYLCASSIDQGLRPQYFGPGTRLTVL.